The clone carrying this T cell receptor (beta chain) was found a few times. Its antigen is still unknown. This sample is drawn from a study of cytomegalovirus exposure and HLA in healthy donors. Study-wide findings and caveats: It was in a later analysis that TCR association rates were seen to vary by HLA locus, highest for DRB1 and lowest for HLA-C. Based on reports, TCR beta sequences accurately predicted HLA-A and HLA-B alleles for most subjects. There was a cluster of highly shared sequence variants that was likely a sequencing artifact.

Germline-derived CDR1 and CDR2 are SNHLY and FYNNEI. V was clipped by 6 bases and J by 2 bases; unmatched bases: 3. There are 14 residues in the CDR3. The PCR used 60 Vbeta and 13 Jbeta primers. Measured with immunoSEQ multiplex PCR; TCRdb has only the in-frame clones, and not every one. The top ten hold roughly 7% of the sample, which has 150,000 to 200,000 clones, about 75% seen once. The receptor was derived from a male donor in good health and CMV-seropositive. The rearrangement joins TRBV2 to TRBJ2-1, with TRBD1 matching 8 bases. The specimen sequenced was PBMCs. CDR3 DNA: TGTGCCAGCAGGCCGGGACAGGCCTACAATGAGCAGTTCTTC. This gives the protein CASRPGQAYNEQFF.